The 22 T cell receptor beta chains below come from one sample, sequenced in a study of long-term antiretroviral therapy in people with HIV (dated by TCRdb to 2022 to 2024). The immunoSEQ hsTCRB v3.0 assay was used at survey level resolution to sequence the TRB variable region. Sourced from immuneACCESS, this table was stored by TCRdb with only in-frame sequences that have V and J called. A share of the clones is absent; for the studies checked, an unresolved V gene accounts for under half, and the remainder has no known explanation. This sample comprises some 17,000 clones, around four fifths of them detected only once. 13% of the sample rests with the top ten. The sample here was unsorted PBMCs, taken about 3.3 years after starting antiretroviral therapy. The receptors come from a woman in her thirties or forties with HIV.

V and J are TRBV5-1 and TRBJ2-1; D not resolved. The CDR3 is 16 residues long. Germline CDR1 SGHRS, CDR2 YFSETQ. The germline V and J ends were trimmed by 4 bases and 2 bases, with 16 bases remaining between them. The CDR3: CASSPQTFQAYNEQFF. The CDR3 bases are TGCGCCAGCAGCCCCCAAACCTTTCAAGCCTACAATGAGCAGTTCTTC.

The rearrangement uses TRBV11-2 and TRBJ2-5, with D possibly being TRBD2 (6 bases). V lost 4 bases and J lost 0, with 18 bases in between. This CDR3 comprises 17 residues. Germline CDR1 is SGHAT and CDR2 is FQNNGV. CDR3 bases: TGTGCCAGCAGCTCCCGACTAGACACATATAACCAAGAGACCCAGTACTTC. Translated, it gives CASSSRLDTYNQETQYF.

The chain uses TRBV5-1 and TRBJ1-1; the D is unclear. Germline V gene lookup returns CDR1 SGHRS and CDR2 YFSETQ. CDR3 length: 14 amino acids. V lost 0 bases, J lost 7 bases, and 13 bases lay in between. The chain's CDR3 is CASSLVGRRFEAFF. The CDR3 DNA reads TGCGCCAGCAGCTTGGTAGGCAGGAGATTTGAAGCTTTCTTT.

CDR3 loop: CASNQGVTYEQYF. DNA for the CDR3: TGTGCCAGCAACCAGGGGGTAACCTACGAGCAGTACTTC. This chain uses TRBV2 with TRBJ2-7; 7 nucleotides align to TRBD1. There are 13 residues in the CDR3. Per germline, CDR1 SNHLY and CDR2 FYNNEI. Trimming took 7 bases from V and 2 from J; bases not matched to a gene: 5.

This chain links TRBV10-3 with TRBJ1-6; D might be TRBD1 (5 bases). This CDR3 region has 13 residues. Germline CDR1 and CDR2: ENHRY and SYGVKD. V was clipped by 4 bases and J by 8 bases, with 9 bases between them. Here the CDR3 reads CAISGQGDSPLHF. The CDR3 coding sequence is TGTGCCATCAGTGGGCAGGGTGATTCACCCCTCCACTTT.

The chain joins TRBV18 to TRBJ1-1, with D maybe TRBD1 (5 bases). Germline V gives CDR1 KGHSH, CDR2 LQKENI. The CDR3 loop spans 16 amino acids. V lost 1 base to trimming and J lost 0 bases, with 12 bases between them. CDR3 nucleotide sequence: TGTGCCAGCTCACCACGAGGAGGGGAGATGAACACTGAAGCTTTCTTT. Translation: CASSPRGGEMNTEAFF.

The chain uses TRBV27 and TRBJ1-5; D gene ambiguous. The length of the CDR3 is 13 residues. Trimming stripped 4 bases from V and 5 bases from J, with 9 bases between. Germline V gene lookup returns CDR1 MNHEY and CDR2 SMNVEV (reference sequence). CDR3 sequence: CASSSGLDQPQHF. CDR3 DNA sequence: TGTGCCAGCAGTTCCGGCCTTGATCAGCCCCAGCATTTT.

The CDR3 region has the DNA TGCAGCGTTGAAGATTGGGCAGGGGGAACTAATGAAAAACTGTTTTTT. Encoded protein: CSVEDWAGGTNEKLFF. The chain has TRBV29-1 and TRBJ1-4; 7 bases are shared with TRBD1. CDR3 length equals 16 residues. In germline, CDR1 is SQVTM, CDR2 ANQGSEA. Trimming cost V 0 bases and J 1 base; bases outside gene matches: 5.

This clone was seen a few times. The chain's CDR3 is CASSLGQGLGYTF. The CDR3 DNA reads TGCGCCAGCAGCTTGGGACAGGGACTTGGCTACACCTTC. The rearrangement uses TRBV5-1 and TRBJ1-2; TRBD1 aligns across 7 bases. Germline trimming cut 0 bases from V and 7 bases from J; bases unmatched to any gene: 3. The germline CDR1 and CDR2 sequences are SGHRS and YFSETQ. The CDR3 length is 13 residues. Using reference TRBV5-1 and TRBJ1-2 for the parts outside the CDR3, the full variable domain is KAGVTQTPRYLIKTRGQQVTLSCSPISGHRSVSWYQQTPGQGLQFLFEYFSETQRNKGNFPGRFSGRQFSNSRSEMNVSTLELGDSALYLCASSLGQGLGYTFGSGTRLTVV.

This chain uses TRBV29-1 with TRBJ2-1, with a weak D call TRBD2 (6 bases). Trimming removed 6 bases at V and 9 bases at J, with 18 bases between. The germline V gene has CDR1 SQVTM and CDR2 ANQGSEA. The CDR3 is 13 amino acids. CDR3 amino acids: CSVPRRGFGEQFF. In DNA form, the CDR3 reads TGCAGCGTCCCCCGGAGGGGCTTTGGTGAGCAGTTCTTC.

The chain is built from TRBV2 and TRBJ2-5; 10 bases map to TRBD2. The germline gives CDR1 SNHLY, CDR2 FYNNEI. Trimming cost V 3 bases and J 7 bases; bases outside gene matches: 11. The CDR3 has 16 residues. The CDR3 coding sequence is TGTGCCAGCAGTGATCTGTGGCTAGCGGGGGTCGGGACCCAGTACTTC. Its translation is CASSDLWLAGVGTQYF.

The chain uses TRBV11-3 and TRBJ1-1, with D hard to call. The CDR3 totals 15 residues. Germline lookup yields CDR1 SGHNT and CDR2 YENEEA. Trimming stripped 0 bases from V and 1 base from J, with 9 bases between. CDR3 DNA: TGTGCCAGCAGCTTAGACGGAGGAGAGAACACTGAAGCTTTCTTT. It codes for CASSLDGGENTEAFF.

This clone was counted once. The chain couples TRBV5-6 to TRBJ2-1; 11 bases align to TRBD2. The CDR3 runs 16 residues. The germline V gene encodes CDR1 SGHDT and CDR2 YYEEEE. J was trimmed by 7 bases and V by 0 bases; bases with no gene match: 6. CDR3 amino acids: CASSLVRLAGGNEQFF. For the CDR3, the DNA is TGTGCCAGCAGCTTGGTTCGTCTAGCGGGGGGAAATGAGCAGTTCTTC.

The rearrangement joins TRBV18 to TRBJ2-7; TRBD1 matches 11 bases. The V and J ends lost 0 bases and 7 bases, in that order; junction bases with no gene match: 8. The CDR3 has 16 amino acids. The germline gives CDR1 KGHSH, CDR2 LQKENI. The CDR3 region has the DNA TGTGCCAGCTCACCACCCGGACAGGGGGCTTGGGGGGAGCAGTACTTC. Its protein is CASSPPGQGAWGEQYF.

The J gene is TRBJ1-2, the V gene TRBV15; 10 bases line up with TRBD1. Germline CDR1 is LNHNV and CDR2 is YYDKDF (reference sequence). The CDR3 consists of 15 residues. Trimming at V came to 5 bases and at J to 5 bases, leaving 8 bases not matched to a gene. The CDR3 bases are TGTGCCACCAGCCGTGCCGGACAGGGGGTTTATGGCTACACCTTC. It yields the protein CATSRAGQGVYGYTF.

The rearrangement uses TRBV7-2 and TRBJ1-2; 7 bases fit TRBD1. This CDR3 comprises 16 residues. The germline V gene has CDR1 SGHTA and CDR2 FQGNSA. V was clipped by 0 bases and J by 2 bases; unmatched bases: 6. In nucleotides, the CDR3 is TGTGCCAGCAGCTTAGCAGGTACGACAGGGAACTATGGCTACACCTTC. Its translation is CASSLAGTTGNYGYTF.

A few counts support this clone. The CDR3 coding sequence is TGCGCCAGCAGCTTGGAGGGGGGAGGCGACACTGAAGCTTTCTTT. This encodes CASSLEGGGDTEAFF. The V gene is TRBV5-1, the J gene TRBJ1-1; TRBD1 might be the D (6 bases). The germline CDR1 and CDR2 sequences are SGHRS and YFSETQ. The ends were cut back, 0 bases at V and 3 bases at J, with 12 bases in the middle. This CDR3 comprises 15 residues.

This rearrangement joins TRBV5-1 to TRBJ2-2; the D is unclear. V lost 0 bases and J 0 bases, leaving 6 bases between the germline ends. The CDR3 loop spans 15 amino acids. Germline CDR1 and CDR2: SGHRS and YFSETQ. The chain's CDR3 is CASSLDSANTGELFF. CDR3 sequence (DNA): TGCGCCAGCAGCTTGGACAGCGCGAACACCGGGGAGCTGTTTTTT.

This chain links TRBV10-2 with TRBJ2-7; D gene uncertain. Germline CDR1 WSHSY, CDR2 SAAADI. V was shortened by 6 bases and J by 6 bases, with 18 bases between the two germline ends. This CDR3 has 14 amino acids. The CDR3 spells CASSSAEGYSEQYF. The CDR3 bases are TGCGCCAGCAGCTCGGCGGAAGGGTATAGCGAGCAGTACTTC.

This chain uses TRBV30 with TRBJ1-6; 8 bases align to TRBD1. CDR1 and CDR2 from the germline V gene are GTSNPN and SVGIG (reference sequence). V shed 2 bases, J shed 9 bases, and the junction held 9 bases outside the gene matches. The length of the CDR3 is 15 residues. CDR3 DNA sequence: TGTGCCTGGAGTCCTACAGGGGGGCCAACTTCACCCCTCCACTTT. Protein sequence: CAWSPTGGPTSPLHF.

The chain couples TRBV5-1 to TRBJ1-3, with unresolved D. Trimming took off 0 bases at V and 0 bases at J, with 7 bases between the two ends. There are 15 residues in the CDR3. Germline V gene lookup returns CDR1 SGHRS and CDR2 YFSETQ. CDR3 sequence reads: CASSLVGSSGNTIYF. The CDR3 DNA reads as TGCGCCAGCAGCTTGGTAGGCAGCTCTGGAAACACCATATATTTT.

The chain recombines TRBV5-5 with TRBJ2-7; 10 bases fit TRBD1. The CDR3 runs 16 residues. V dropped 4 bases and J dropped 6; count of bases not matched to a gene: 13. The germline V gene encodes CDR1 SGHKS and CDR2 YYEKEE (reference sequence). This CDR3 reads CASSPGDRGNLGEQYF. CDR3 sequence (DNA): TGTGCCAGCAGCCCGGGGGACAGGGGAAATCTGGGCGAGCAGTACTTC.